The T cell receptor (beta chain) under discussion was sequenced for a study of blood T cell repertoires in COVID-19. Whole-study context: Donors in the United States, Italy and Spain gave samples during acute or convalescent COVID-19. PBMCs, B-cell-depleted T cells, or T cells provided the cDNA or gDNA that made up the material.

Original methodology: Estimates of nucleated cell counts were drawn from the amplification of reference gene primers. TCRdb keeps only in-frame clones here, not all; method: immunoSEQ multiplex PCR. That table furnishes V, J and clone size, whereas the DNA furnished D and trimming. Of tens of thousands of clones in the sample, about 86% were seen once. The sequencing input was peripheral blood. The sequence was obtained from a human donor in a cohort sampled during active COVID-19.

CDR3 nucleotide sequence: TGCGCCAGCAGCCAAGATGGATTAAGCGGCTCCTACGAGCAGTACTTC. Its protein is CASSQDGLSGSYEQYF. The chain joins TRBV4-1 to TRBJ2-7; maybe TRBD2 (5 bases). The germline V and J ends were trimmed by 0 bases and 0 bases, with 12 bases remaining between them. The germline V gene encodes CDR1 MGHRA and CDR2 YSYEKL. The CDR3 sequence is 16 residues long.